This T cell receptor (beta chain) was sequenced for a study of T cells in Graves' hyperthyroidism and ophthalmopathy. Study findings and constraints: Using 13 V-J features, a model discriminated ophthalmopathy from stable hyperthyroidism. Ophthalmopathy got predicted by the model a median 6.5 months before its onset.

This clonotype was seen ten or more times. Its matching antigen is unknown. RNA transcripts were the template for amplifying TCR beta CDR3 regions. HTBI primers were the set used in a first-round RT-PCR of the TCR CDR3. From the multiplex PCR reads, TCRdb called clonotypes with MiXCR, one entry per CDR3 protein. Here the sample spans around 200,000 distinct CDR3 sequences, 15% to 20% being singletons. This CDR3 spans 13 amino acids. Germline CDR1 reads DFQATT; CDR2 reads SNEGSKA (reference sequence). The V end lost 3 bases, the J end lost 3 bases, and 10 bases lay between the germline ends. This receptor was identified in a man aged 35 to 55 with Graves' hyperthyroidism. Sequencing was done on a sample of blood. The chain has TRBV20-1 and TRBJ2-3; D might be TRBD1 or TRBD2, each matching 5 bases. CDR3 in amino acids: CSASSGTTDTQYF. In DNA form, the CDR3 reads TGCAGTGCTAGTTCGGGGACGACAGATACGCAGTATTTT.